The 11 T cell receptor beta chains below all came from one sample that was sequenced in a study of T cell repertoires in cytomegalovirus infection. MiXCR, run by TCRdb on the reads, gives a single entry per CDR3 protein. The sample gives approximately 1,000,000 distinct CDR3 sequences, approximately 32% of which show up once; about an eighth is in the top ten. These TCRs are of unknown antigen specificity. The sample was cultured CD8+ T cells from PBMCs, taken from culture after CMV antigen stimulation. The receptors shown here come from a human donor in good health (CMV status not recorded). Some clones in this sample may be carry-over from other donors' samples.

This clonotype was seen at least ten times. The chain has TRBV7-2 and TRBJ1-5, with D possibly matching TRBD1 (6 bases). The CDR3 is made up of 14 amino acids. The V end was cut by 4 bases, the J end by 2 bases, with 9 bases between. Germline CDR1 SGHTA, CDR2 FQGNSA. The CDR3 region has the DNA TGTGCCAGCAGCTGGTCAGGGGGCAATCAGCCCCAGCATTTT. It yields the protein CASSWSGGNQPQHF.

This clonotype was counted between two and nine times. The CDR3 sequence: CASSLTGTGNEQYV. DNA for the CDR3: TGTGCCAGCAGTTTAACCGGGACAGGGAACGAGCAGTACGTC. The V and J genes are TRBV28 and TRBJ2-7; 9 bases fit TRBD1. Per the germline V gene, CDR1 is MDHEN and CDR2 is SYDVKM. The CDR3 spans 14 residues. V was clipped by 2 bases and J by 5 bases; unmatched bases: 4.

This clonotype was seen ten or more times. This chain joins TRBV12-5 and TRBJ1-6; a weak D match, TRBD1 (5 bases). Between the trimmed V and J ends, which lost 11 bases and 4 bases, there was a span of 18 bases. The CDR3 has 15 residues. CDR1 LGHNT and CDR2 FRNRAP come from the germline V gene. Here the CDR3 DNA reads TGTGCTTCCCAGGGTGATCAAGTTTATAATTCACCCCTCCACTTT. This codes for CASQGDQVYNSPLHF.

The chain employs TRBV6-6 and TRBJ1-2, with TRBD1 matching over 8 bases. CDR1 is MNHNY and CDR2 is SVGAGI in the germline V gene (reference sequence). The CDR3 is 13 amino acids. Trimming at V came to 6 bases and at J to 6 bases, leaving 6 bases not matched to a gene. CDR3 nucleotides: TGTGCCAGCAGGGGAGACAGGGGCCATGGCTACACCTTC. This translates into CASRGDRGHGYTF.

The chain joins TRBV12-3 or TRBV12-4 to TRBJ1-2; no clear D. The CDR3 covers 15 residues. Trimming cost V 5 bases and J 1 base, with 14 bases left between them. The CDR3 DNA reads TGTGCCAGCAGTCCTAGGTCGGTTTTTAACTATGGCTACACCTTC. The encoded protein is CASSPRSVFNYGYTF.

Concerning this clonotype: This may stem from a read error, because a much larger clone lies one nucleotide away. CDR3 residues: CASSLSHTNIQYF. In DNA, the CDR3 is TGTGCCAGCAGTTTGAGCCACACAAACATTCAGTACTTC. The J gene is TRBJ2-4, the V gene TRBV27; D not resolved. The V end was cut by 3 bases, the J end by 6 bases, with 9 bases between. The V gene's germline CDR1 is MNHEY and CDR2 SMNVEV (reference sequence). This CDR3 is built from 13 residues.

CDR3 DNA sequence: TGTGCCAGCAGTTTCCAACTTCCAACAGGAGGCGGGGGGGCCTATGGCTACACCTTC. This translates into CASSFQLPTGGGGAYGYTF. The chain uses TRBV12-3 or TRBV12-4 and TRBJ1-2; TRBD1 is a possible D gene (6 bases). The V end lost 3 bases, the J end lost 4 bases, and 27 bases lay between the germline ends. The CDR3 totals 19 residues.

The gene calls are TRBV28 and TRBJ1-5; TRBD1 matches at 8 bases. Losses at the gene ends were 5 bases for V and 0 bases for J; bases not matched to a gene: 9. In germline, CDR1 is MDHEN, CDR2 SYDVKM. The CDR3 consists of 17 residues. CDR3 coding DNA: TGTGCCAGCAGTCCCAATCCGGGACAGGTTAGCAATCAGCCCCAGCATTTT. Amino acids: CASSPNPGQVSNQPQHF.

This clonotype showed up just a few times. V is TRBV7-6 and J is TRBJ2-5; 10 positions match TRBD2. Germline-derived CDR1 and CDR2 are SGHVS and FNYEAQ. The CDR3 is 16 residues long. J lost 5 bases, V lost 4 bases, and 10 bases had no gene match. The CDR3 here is CASSSTTSGDSETQYF. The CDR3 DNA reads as TGTGCCAGCAGCTCTACTACTAGCGGGGACAGTGAGACCCAGTACTTC.

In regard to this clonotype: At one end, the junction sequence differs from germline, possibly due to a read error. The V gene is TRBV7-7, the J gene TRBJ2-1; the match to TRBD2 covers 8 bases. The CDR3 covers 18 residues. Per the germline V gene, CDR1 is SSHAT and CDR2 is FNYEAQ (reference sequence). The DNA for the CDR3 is TGTGCTAGCAGCTTAGCGCTGGCTAGCGGGTCCCCCTACAATGAGCAGTTCTTC. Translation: CASSLALASGSPYNEQFF.

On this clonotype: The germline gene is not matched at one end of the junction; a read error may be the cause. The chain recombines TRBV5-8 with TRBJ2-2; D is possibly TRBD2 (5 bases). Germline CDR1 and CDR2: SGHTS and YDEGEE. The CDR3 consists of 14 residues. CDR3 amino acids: CASTASGFDGELFF. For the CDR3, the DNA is TGCGCCAGCACCGCGTCGGGGTTCGACGGGGAGCTGTTTTTT. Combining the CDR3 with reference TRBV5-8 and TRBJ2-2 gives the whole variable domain EAGVTQSPTHLIKTRGQQATLRCSPISGHTSVYWYQQALGLGLQFLLWYDEGEERNRGNFPPRFSGRQFPNYSSELNVNALELEDSALYLCASTASGFDGELFFGEGSRLTVL.